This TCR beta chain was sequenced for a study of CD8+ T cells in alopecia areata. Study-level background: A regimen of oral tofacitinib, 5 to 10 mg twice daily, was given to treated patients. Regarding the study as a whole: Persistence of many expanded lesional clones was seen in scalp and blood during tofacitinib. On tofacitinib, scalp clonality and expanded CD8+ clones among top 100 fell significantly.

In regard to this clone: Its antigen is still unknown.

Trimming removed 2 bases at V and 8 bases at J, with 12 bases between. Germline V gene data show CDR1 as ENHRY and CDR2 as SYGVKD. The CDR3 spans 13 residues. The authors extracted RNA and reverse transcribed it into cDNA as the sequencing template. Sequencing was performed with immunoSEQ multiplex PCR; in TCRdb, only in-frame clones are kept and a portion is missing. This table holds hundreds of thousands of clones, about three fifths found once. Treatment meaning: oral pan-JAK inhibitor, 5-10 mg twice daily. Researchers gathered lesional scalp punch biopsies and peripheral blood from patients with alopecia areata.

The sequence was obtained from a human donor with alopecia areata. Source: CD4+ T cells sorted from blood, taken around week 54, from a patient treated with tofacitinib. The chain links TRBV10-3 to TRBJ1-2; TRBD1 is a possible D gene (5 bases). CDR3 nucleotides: TGTGCCATCAGTGAGCCTGACAGAGGAGGCTACACCTTC. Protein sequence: CAISEPDRGGYTF.